Listed below are T cell receptor beta chains from one sample, sequenced in a study of blood T cell repertoires in COVID-19. Sequenced by immunoSEQ multiplex PCR; TCRdb stores in-frame clones only, minus some. The repertoire consists of over 120,000 clones, with 87% occurring once and the leading ten covering less than 0.95%. Material: peripheral blood. These receptors all stem from a woman between 45 and 60 years old with acute or convalescent COVID-19. Each CDR3 is given with its conserved first and last residue.

V	J	CDR3
TRBV11-2	TRBJ2-3	CASSSPAGVGTDTQYF
TRBV7-2	TRBJ2-7	CASSLARSGTGDLYEQYF
TRBV28	TRBJ2-7	CASSPRRGGTYEQYF
TRBV6-1	TRBJ2-5	CASSELGQGVETQYF
TRBV27	TRBJ2-3	CASSLGASTDTQYF
TRBV5-4	TRBJ2-5	CASSLDQAETQYF
TRBV7-9	TRBJ2-1	CASSLDRGNEQFF
TRBV12-3/TRBV12-4	TRBJ2-1	CASSPFYNEQFF
TRBV7-2	TRBJ1-5	CASSLVLADQPQHF
TRBV24-1	TRBJ2-3	CATKSGIQDTQYF
TRBV30	TRBJ1-2	CAWSRETGPDYTF
TRBV9	TRBJ2-2	CASSVAGGQIGELFF
TRBV6-5	TRBJ2-7	CASSYRGQGYEQYF
TRBV24-1	TRBJ2-3	CATSDTGQGSDTQYF
TRBV19	TRBJ2-3	CASSTQGAPDTQYF
TRBV19	TRBJ1-4	CASMFAGAGEKLFF
TRBV5-1	TRBJ2-1	CASSLNTPYNEQFF
TRBV12-1	TRBJ2-1	CASSPAGAINEQFF
TRBV13	TRBJ1-2	CASSLNNRGYYGYTF
TRBV5-1	TRBJ1-5	CASSRTGDDQPQHF
TRBV30	TRBJ2-7	CACQGTGSRYEQYF
TRBV6-5	TRBJ1-2	CASSPRQGGHGYTF
TRBV18	TRBJ2-1	CASSQAGVGEQFF
TRBV6-2/TRBV6-3	TRBJ2-7	CASSYSLRRYEQYF
TRBV25-1	TRBJ2-1	CASSEPQGGHNEQFF
TRBV5-1	TRBJ2-3	CASSLAGSSNTDTQYF
TRBV5-1	TRBJ1-1	CASSPEPGQGGTEAFF
TRBV6-5	TRBJ1-2	CASNRGQQANYGYTF
TRBV30	TRBJ2-2	CAWSPSLPNTGELFF
TRBV9	TRBJ1-2	CASRGPYGYTF
TRBV7-8	TRBJ1-5	CASSLGQSYSNQPQHF
TRBV6-6	TRBJ1-2	CASSITRDRWGYTF
TRBV7-9	TRBJ1-4	CASSSQTGGASEKLFF
TRBV5-6	TRBJ1-2	CASSLGQGHGYTF
TRBV7-3	TRBJ1-1	CASSFTRDAAFF
TRBV30	TRBJ1-2	CAWRGTPVGLNYGYTF
TRBV7-8	TRBJ2-2	CASSLLQMLTGELFF
TRBV5-1	TRBJ1-5	CASREGERQPQHF
TRBV7-2	TRBJ1-1	CASTLYRDTEAFF
TRBV6-1	TRBJ2-6	CASSEEEGLAGSSGANVLTF
TRBV7-9	TRBJ2-5	CASSLGDLRDSQETQYF
TRBV29-1	TRBJ1-1	CSVGSTGFPEAFF
TRBV12-3/TRBV12-4	TRBJ2-7	CASRRDPYYEQYF
TRBV29-1	TRBJ2-7	CSVWGAGDRGHEQYF
TRBV11-2	TRBJ1-4	CASSLEFQGTIGEKLFF
TRBV18	TRBJ1-2	CASSLDSPPNYGYTF
TRBV6-1	TRBJ1-5	CASSERDSHNQPQHF
TRBV10-1	TRBJ2-3	CATRDSTDTQYF
TRBV6-5	TRBJ1-5	CASSYRGNQPQHF
TRBV6-1	TRBJ1-5	CASSERSLGGYQPQHF
TRBV6-1	TRBJ2-3	CASSEVGGADTQYF
TRBV3-1/TRBV3-2	TRBJ1-5	CASSPSGRGLNQPQHF
TRBV30	TRBJ1-5	CAWSVSVGSNQPQHF
TRBV27	TRBJ2-1	CASSFLGEDNEQFF